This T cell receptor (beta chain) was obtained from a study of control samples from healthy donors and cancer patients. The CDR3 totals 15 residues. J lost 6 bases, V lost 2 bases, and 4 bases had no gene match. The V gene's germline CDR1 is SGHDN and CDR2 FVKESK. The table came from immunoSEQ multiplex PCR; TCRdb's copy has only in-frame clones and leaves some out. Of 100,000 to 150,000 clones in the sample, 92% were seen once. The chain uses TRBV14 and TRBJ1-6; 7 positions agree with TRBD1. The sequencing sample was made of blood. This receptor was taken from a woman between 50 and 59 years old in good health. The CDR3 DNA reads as TGTGCCAGCAGCCAAAGACAGGGAACTAATTCACCCCTCCACTTT. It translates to CASSQRQGTNSPLHF.